This T cell receptor (beta chain) was sequenced for a study of T cells in Graves' hyperthyroidism and ophthalmopathy. The table lists this clonotype with many counts. Its antigen remains unknown. Trimming at V came to 4 bases and at J to 5 bases, leaving 11 bases not matched to a gene. CDR3 length: 17 amino acids. Germline V CDR1 and CDR2: LGHDT, YNNKEL (reference sequence). Uncontrolled infection, other autoimmune disease, pregnancy or lactation barred patients from enrollment. Study results and limitations: Blood samples included most of the expanded thyroid clonotypes exceeding 0.001.

The source material, RNA transcripts, was used to amplify TCR beta CDR3 regions. Carried out on the TCR CDR3, a first-round RT-PCR used the HTBI primer set. From the multiplex PCR reads, TCRdb called clonotypes with MiXCR, one entry per CDR3 protein. The table records a few hundred thousand distinct CDR3 sequences, 15% to 18% of them present only once. V is TRBV3-1 and J is TRBJ2-5, with 12 positions matching TRBD2. This clonotype originated in a woman younger than 30 with Graves' hyperthyroidism that later progressed to Graves' ophthalmopathy. The sequenced sample was blood. In nucleotides, the CDR3 is TGTGCCAGCAGCCCCAGGACTAGCGGGATCTCCGGGGAGACCCAGTACTTC. Amino acid sequence: CASSPRTSGISGETQYF.